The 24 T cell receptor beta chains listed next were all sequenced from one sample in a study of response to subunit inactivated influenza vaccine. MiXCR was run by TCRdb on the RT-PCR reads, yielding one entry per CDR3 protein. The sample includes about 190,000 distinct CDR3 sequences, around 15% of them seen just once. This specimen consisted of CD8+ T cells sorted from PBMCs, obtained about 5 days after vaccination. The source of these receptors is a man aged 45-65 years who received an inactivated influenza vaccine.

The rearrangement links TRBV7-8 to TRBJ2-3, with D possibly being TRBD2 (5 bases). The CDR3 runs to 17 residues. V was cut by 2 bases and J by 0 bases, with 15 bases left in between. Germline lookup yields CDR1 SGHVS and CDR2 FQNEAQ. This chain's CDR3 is CASSLKVVGESTDTQYF. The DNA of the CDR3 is TGTGCCAGCAGCTTAAAGGTCGTCGGGGAAAGCACAGATACGCAGTATTTT.

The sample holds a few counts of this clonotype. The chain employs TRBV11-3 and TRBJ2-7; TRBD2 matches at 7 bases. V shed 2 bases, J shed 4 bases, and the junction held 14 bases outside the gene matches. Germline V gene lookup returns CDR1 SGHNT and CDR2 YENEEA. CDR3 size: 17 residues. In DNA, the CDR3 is TGTGCCAGCAGCTTAAACTTAGGTGTGGCGGGAGTTTACGAGCAGTACTTC. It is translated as CASSLNLGVAGVYEQYF.

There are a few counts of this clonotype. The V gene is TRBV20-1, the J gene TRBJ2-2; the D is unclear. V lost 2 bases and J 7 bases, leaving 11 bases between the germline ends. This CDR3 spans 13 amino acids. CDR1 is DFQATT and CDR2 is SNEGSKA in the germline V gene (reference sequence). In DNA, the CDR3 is TGCAGTGCTAGAAGAGAGGCCCACGGGGAGCTGTTTTTT. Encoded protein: CSARREAHGELFF.

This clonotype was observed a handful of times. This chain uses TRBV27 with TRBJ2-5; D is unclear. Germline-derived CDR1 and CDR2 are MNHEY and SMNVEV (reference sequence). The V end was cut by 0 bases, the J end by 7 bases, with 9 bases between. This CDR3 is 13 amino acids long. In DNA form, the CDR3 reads TGTGCCAGCAGTTTATCGGTGCGTACGACCCAGTACTTC. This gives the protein CASSLSVRTTQYF.

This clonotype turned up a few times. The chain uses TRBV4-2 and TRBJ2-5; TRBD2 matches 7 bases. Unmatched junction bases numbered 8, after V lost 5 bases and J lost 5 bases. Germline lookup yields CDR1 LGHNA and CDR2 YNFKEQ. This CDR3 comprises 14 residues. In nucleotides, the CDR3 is TGTGCCAGCAGCTGGGGGGGGGTCCTTGAGACCCAGTACTTC. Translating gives CASSWGGVLETQYF.

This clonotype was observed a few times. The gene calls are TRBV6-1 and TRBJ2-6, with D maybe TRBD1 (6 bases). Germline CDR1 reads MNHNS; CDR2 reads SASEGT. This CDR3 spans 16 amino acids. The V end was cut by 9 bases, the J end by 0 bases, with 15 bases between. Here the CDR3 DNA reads TGTGCCAGGCTACCCGGACAGCCCTCTGGGGCCAACGTCCTGACTTTC. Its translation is CARLPGQPSGANVLTF.

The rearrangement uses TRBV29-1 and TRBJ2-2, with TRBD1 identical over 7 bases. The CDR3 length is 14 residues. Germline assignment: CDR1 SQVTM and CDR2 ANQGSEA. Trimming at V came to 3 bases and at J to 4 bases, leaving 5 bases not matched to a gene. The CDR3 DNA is TGCAGCGTTGACAAGACAGGGCTCACCGGGGAGCTGTTTTTT. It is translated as CSVDKTGLTGELFF.

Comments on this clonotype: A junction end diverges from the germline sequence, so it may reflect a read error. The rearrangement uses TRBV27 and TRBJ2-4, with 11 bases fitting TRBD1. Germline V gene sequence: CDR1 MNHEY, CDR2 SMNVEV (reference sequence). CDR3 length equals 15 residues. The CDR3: CATSPLGTGGDIQYF. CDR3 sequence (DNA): TGTGCCACCAGTCCCCTAGGGACAGGGGGAGACATTCAGTACTTC.

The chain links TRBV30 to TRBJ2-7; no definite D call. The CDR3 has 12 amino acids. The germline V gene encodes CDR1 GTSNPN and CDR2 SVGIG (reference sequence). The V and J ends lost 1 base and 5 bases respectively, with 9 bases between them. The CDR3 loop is CAWSALGNEQYF. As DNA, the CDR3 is TGTGCCTGGAGTGCCTTGGGAAACGAGCAGTACTTC.

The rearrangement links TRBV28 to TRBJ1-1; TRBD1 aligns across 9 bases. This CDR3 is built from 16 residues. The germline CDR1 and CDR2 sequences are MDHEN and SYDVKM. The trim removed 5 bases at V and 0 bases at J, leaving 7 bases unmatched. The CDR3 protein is CASSAGTGLMNTEAFF. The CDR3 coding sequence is TGTGCCAGCAGTGCCGGGACAGGGCTCATGAACACTGAAGCTTTCTTT.

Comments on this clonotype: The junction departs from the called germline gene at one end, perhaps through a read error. CDR3 in DNA: TGTGCCAGCCACTTGGGGCGGGGATACTACACTGAGCAGTTCTTC. Translation: CASHLGRGYYTEQFF. The chain couples TRBV28 to TRBJ2-1, with a tentative D call TRBD2 (6 bases). The V gene's germline CDR1 is MDHEN and CDR2 SYDVKM. The CDR3 contains 15 residues.

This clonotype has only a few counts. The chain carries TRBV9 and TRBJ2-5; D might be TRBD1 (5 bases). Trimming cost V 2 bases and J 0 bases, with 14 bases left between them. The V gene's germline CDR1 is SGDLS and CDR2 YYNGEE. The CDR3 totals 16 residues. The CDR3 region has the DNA TGTGCCAGCAGCGTCTCTCTGTTGGGGCACCAAGAGACCCAGTACTTC. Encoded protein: CASSVSLLGHQETQYF.

In DNA form, the CDR3 reads TGTGCCAGTAGTTTGGGCGGAGTAGGCGTCAATGAGCAGTTCTTC. Its protein is CASSLGGVGVNEQFF. This sequence joins TRBV19 and TRBJ2-1, with D unclear. This CDR3 has 15 residues. Trimming pared 5 bases from V and 6 bases from J, leaving 17 bases between. The germline V gene encodes CDR1 LNHDA and CDR2 SQIVND (reference sequence). Based on the CDR3 plus reference TRBV19 and TRBJ2-1, the full variable domain is DGGITQSPKYLFRKEGQNVTLSCEQNLNHDAMYWYRQDPGQGLRLIYYSQIVNDFQKGDIAEGYSVSREKKESFPLTVTSAQKNPTAFYLCASSLGGVGVNEQFFGPGTRLTVL.

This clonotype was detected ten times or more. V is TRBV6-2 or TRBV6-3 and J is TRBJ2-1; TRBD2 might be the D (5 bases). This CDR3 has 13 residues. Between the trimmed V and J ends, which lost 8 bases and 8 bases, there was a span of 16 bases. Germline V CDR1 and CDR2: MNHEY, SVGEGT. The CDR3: CASGPTGRHEQFF. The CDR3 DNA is TGTGCCAGCGGACCGACGGGGAGACATGAGCAGTTCTTC.

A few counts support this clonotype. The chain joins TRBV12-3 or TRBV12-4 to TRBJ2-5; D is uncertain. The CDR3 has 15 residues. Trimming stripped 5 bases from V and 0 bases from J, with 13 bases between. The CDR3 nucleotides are TGTGCCAGCAGTCCCGGACCGAGATACCAAGAGACCCAGTACTTC. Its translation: CASSPGPRYQETQYF.

The CDR3 nucleotides read TGTGCCAGCAGTTACCCGACTCAGCCCCAGCATTTT. Protein sequence: CASSYPTQPQHF. The V gene is TRBV6-2 or TRBV6-3, the J gene TRBJ1-5, with no clear D. The germline V gene has CDR1 MNHEY and CDR2 SVGEGT. Trimming pared 2 bases from V and 6 bases from J, leaving 5 bases between. The CDR3 is made up of 12 amino acids.

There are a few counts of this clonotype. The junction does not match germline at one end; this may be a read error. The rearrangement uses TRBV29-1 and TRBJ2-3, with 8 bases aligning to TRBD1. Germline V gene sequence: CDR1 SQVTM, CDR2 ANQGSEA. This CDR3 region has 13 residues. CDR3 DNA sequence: TGCAGCGTGACAGGGGATAACACAAATACGCAGTATTTT. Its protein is CSVTGDNTNTQYF.

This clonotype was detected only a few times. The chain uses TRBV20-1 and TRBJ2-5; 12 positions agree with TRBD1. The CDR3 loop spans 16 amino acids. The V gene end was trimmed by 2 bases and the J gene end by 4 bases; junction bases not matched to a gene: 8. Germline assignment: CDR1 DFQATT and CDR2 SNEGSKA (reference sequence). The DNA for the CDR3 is TGCAGTGCTAGATCTAGCCGGGACAGGGGGCCAGAGACCCAGTACTTC. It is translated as CSARSSRDRGPETQYF.

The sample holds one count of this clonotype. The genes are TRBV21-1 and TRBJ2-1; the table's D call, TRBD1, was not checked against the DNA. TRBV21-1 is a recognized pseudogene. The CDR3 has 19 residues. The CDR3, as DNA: TGTGCCAGCAGCGCTATTCTCTCCGCACGGGATTTGTCCTACAATGAGCAGTTCTTC. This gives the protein CASSAILSARDLSYNEQFF.

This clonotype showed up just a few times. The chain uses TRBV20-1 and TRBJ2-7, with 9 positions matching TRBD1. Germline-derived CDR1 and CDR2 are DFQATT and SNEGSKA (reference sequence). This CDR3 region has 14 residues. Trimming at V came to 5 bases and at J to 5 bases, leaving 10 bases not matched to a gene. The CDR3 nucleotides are TGCAGTGCTCATCCGGGACAGGGTGACAACGAGCAGTACTTC. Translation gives CSAHPGQGDNEQYF.

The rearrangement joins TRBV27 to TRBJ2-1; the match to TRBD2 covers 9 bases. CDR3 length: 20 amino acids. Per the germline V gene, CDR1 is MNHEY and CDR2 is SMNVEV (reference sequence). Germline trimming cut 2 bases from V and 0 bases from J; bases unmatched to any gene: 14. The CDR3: CASSLSPALAGMSSYNEQFF. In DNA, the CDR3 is TGTGCCAGCAGTTTAAGCCCCGCGCTAGCGGGGATGAGCTCCTACAATGAGCAGTTCTTC.

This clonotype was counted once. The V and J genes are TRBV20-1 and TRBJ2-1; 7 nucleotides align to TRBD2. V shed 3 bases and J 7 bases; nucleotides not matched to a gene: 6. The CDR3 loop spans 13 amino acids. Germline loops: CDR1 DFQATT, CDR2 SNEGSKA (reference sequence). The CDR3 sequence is CSARRGSGNEQFF. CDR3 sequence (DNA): TGCAGTGCTAGGCGCGGGAGTGGGAATGAGCAGTTCTTC.

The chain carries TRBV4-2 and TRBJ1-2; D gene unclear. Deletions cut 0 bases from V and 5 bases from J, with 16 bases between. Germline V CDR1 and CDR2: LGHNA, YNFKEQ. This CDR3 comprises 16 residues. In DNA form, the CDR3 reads TGTGCCAGCAGCCAAGATCAGGTCCGGGTCGAGTATGGCTACACCTTC. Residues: CASSQDQVRVEYGYTF.

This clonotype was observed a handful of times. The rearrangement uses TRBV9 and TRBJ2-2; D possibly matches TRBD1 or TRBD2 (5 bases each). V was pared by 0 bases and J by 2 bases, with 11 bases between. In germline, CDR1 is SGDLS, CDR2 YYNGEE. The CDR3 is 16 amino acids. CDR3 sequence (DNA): TGTGCCAGCAGCGTAGCCCCGGGACCCAACACCGGGGAGCTGTTTTTT. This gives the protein CASSVAPGPNTGELFF. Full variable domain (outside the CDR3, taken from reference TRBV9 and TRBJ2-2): DSGVTQTPKHLITATGQRVTLRCSPRSGDLSVYWYQQSLDQGLQFLIQYYNGEERAKGNILERFSAQQFPDLHSELNLSSLELGDSALYFCASSVAPGPNTGELFFGEGSRLTVL.